This T cell receptor (beta chain) was recovered during a study of sequential checkpoint blockade in melanoma. Looking at the study overall: Patients were randomized 1:1 to nivolumab-then-ipilimumab or ipilimumab-then-nivolumab first-line.

Documented treatment: randomized to nivolumab then ipilimumab (arm A) or the reverse (arm B). Patients had received no earlier DNA-damaging chemotherapy. Sorted cells were live CD3+CD8+, lacking CD19 and CD56, from PBMCs. With 4 bases removed from V and 2 bases from J, the gap between germline ends came to 6 bases. The CDR3 loop spans 12 amino acids. The germline V gene encodes CDR1 SNHLY and CDR2 FYNNEI. The method was immunoSEQ multiplex PCR; TCRdb's version includes in-frame clones alone and lacks a portion of them. This sample has 8,000 to 8,500 clones; more than 55% occur once, and the top ten carry approximately 16%.

The rearrangement joins TRBV2 to TRBJ2-7; no reliable D call. The TCR originated in a human donor with melanoma. The material was CD8+ T cells sorted from blood (inferred from file names), obtained from a patient given nivolumab and ipilimumab in sequence. CDR3 sequence: CASSAGTYEQYF. CDR3 sequence (DNA): TGTGCCAGCAGTGCAGGCACCTACGAGCAGTACTTC. Full variable domain (outside the CDR3, taken from reference TRBV2 and TRBJ2-7): EPEVTQTPSHQVTQMGQEVILRCVPISNHLYFYWYRQILGQKVEFLVSFYNNEISEKSEIFDDQFSVERPDGSNFTLKIRSTKLEDSAMYFCASSAGTYEQYFGPGTRLTVT.